These 14 T cell receptor beta chains were sequenced from one sample in a study of T cells in women clearing cervical HPV infection. Method: immunoSEQ multiplex PCR; TCRdb's copy keeps in-frame clones and lacks some. The table for this sample gives under 20,000 clones. Sequenced sample: blood buffy coat. Source of these receptors: a woman aged 18-69 years with a cervical HPV16 infection that either progressed to CIN3+ or cleared (not recorded which).

Remarks on this clone: The read ends 3 residues before the CDR3 terminus; that terminus is restored from the germline J gene. The rearrangement uses TRBV27 and TRBJ1-5; tentative D call: TRBD1 (6 bases). Trimming removed 4 bases from V and 1 base from J, with 20 bases in between. The CDR3 totals 18 residues. Germline V gene sequence: CDR1 MNHEY, CDR2 SMNVEV (reference sequence). The CDR3 is CASSSMATGIGSNQPQHF. CDR3 DNA, as far as it was read: TGTGCCAGCAGTTCCATGGCCACAGGGATCGGGAGCAATCAGCCC.

As regards this clone: Read data end 3 residues before the CDR3 end; the end is taken from the germline J gene. This chain uses TRBV29-1 with TRBJ2-3; 10 bases agree with TRBD2. With 7 bases clipped from V and 5 bases from J, the junction kept 12 bases outside the gene matches. This CDR3 is 15 amino acids long. The germline V gene encodes CDR1 SQVTM and CDR2 ANQGSEA. CDR3 amino acids: CSADGSSGGLDTQYF. The CDR3 bases that were read are TGCAGCGCCGATGGAAGTAGCGGGGGGTTAGATACG.

To note about this clone: The CDR3 goes on 3 residues after the read ends, and that part is filled in from the germline J gene. The V call is TRBV19, the J call TRBJ1-5; D is unclear. Germline V gene lookup returns CDR1 LNHDA and CDR2 SQIVND (reference sequence). This CDR3 is built from 16 residues. Deletions cut 2 bases from V and 0 bases from J, with 11 bases between. Incomplete CDR3 DNA: TGTGCCAGTAGTATACCCCCCCAATTTAGCAATCAGCCC. As protein: CASSIPPQFSNQP. The entire CDR3 sequence reads CASSIPPQFSNQPQHF.

With regard to this clone: The sequenced fragment ends 3 residues before the CDR3 boundary, so the rest is inferred from the germline J gene. The V gene is TRBV7-9, the J gene TRBJ2-2, with a possible D match to TRBD1 (5 bases). The CDR3 extends over 15 amino acids. Germline loops: CDR1 SEHNR, CDR2 FQNEAQ (reference sequence). The CDR3 loop reads CASSLLGQDNSPLFF. CDR3 DNA (partial): TGTGCCAGCAGCTTACTGGGGCAGGATAATTCACCG. The full variable domain, its missing parts supplied by reference TRBV7-9 and TRBJ2-2, is DTGVSQNPRHKITKRGQNVTFRCDPISEHNRLYWYRQTLGQGPEFLTYFQNEAQLEKSRLLSDRFSAERPKGSFSTLEIQRTEQGDSAMYLCASSLLGQDNSPLFFGEGSRLTVL.

Comment on this clone: The read ends 3 residues early relative to the CDR3; the germline J gene fills the gap. The chain uses TRBV30 and TRBJ2-7; possible D gene TRBD1, 6 bases. Trimming left V 3 bases short and J 0 bases short, with 12 bases between. The CDR3 is made up of 14 amino acids. CDR1 GTSNPN and CDR2 SVGIG come from the germline V gene (reference sequence). The CDR3 DNA, read in part, is TGTGCCTGGAGGAGACAGGACAGCTCCTACGAG. This codes for CAWRRQDSSYE. The CDR3 in full is CAWRRQDSSYEQYF.

Of note for this clone: The DNA ends 3 residues before the CDR3 does, and the rest of the CDR3 is filled in from the germline J gene. The chain recombines TRBV19 with TRBJ2-7; TRBD1 aligns across 7 bases. The germline CDR1 and CDR2 sequences are LNHDA and SQIVND (reference sequence). The J segment lost 3 bases and the V segment lost 1 base, leaving 3 bases of the junction unmatched. This CDR3 region has 14 residues. The CDR3 DNA, read in part, is TGTGCCAGTAGTATAGGACAGGGAAACTACGAG. Its translation: CASSIGQGNYE. The entire CDR3 sequence reads CASSIGQGNYEQYF.

Concerning this clone: The CDR3 end falls 3 residues outside the read, so it is completed with the germline J gene. The rearrangement links TRBV10-2 to TRBJ1-1; D remains ambiguous. V was clipped by 2 bases and J by 0 bases, with 7 bases between them. Per germline, CDR1 WSHSY and CDR2 SAAADI. The CDR3 consists of 14 residues. The DNA read from the CDR3 is TGCGCCAGCAGTGAGAAGACACTGAACACTGAA. Translation: CASSEKTLNTE. The CDR3 in full is CASSEKTLNTEAFF.

A remark on this clone: The read stops 3 residues short of the end of the CDR3; the missing end is completed from the germline J gene. V gene TRBV10-3 combines with J gene TRBJ2-3; 9 bases fit TRBD2. The CDR3 loop spans 15 amino acids. The V gene end was trimmed by 2 bases and the J gene end by 5 bases; junction bases not matched to a gene: 5. CDR1 ENHRY and CDR2 SYGVKD come from the germline V gene. The CDR3 region is CAISEGGGAIDTQYF. The covered CDR3 bases are TGTGCCATCAGTGAGGGCGGGGGGGCGATAGATACG.

Concerning this clone itself: The read comes to an end 3 residues before the CDR3 does, leaving the germline J gene to fill in the end. This chain links TRBV19 with TRBJ1-5, with D maybe TRBD1 (5 bases). Trimming removed 7 bases from V and 0 bases from J, with 16 bases in between. This CDR3 contains 16 residues. Germline V gives CDR1 LNHDA, CDR2 SQIVND (reference sequence). CDR3 DNA, as far as it was read: TGTGCCAGTATTGCCCGACCGGGGGGTAGCAATCAGCCC. It encodes CASIARPGGSNQP. In full, the CDR3 reads CASIARPGGSNQPQHF. Filled out from reference TRBV19 and TRBJ1-5, the complete variable domain reads DGGITQSPKYLFRKEGQNVTLSCEQNLNHDAMYWYRQDPGQGLRLIYYSQIVNDFQKGDIAEGYSVSREKKESFPLTVTSAQKNPTAFYLCASIARPGGSNQPQHFGDGTRLSIL.

Regarding this clone: Read coverage stops 3 residues before the CDR3 terminus; the germline J gene supplies the remainder. V gene TRBV7-9 combines with J gene TRBJ1-1; TRBD1 matches at 7 bases. V shed 8 bases, J shed 3 bases, and the junction held 3 bases outside the gene matches. CDR3 length equals 12 residues. From germline, CDR1 is SEHNR and CDR2 FQNEAQ (reference sequence). The covered CDR3 bases are TGTGCCAGCCGAACAGGGGACACTGAA. Translating it yields CASRTGDTE. From start to end, the CDR3 is CASRTGDTEAFF.

Notes on this clone: Sequencing ends 3 residues short of the CDR3 end; the germline J gene provides the rest. The genes are TRBV5-1 and TRBJ1-4; TRBD1 matches at 9 bases. CDR1 is SGHRS and CDR2 is YFSETQ in the germline V gene. J was trimmed by 2 bases and V by 3 bases; bases with no gene match: 5. The CDR3 has 16 residues. The DNA read from the CDR3 is TGCGCCAGCAGCTGGGGGGACAGGGACACTAATGAAAAA. Its translation: CASSWGDRDTNEK. The whole CDR3 protein is CASSWGDRDTNEKLFF.

Comments on this clone: The read ends 3 residues early relative to the CDR3; the germline J gene fills the gap. The rearrangement uses TRBV20-1 and TRBJ1-2, with D unresolved. Germline V lookup: CDR1 DFQATT, CDR2 SNEGSKA (reference sequence). The CDR3 extends over 15 amino acids. The CDR3 loop reads CSALTSGQIQETYTF. The DNA read from the CDR3 is TGCAGTGCCTTAACTAGCGGGCAAATTCAAGAGACC.

Notes on this clone: The DNA ends 3 residues before the CDR3 does, and the rest of the CDR3 is filled in from the germline J gene. J is TRBJ1-3 and V is TRBV20-1; the D gene is possibly TRBD1 (6 bases). The V gene lost 5 bases and the J gene lost 0 bases, with 17 bases spanning the gap. The CDR3 is made up of 16 amino acids. Germline lookup yields CDR1 DFQATT and CDR2 SNEGSKA (reference sequence). Partial CDR3 DNA: TGCAGTGCTGCCCCCCCCGGACAGCCCTCTGGAAACACC. It is translated as CSAAPPGQPSGNT. The CDR3 in full is CSAAPPGQPSGNTIYF.

A remark on this clone: From the germline J gene comes the end of the CDR3, since the read stops 3 residues before it. The chain is built from TRBV30 and TRBJ1-4, with D unresolved. The germline CDR1 and CDR2 sequences are GTSNPN and SVGIG (reference sequence). The CDR3 runs 14 residues. The part of the CDR3 DNA that was read is TGTGCCTGGAGCGGCAGGCATGAAGAATCACCA. It translates to CAWSGRHEESP. In full, the CDR3 reads CAWSGRHEESPLFF.